This TCR beta chain is from a study of T cell clones after liver transplantation. Assay used: immunoSEQ multiplex PCR; TCRdb lists only in-frame clones, some missing. The sample holds tens of thousands of clones, less than 75% seen once. This specimen was CD4+ T cells from blood, taken at the 22-month timepoint. This TCR came from a human patient who received a liver transplant. The graft donor may account for some of the T cells.

CDR3 sequence reads: CASSLGGAPTDTQYF. CDR3 sequence (DNA): TGTGCCAGCAGCTTAGGGGGGGCCCCCACAGATACGCAGTATTTT. The V and J genes are TRBV7-2 and TRBJ2-3; D may be TRBD1 or TRBD2 (6 bases each). The CDR3 is 15 amino acids. Deletions cut 1 base from V and 2 bases from J, with 10 bases between. The germline V gene encodes CDR1 SGHTA and CDR2 FQGNSA.